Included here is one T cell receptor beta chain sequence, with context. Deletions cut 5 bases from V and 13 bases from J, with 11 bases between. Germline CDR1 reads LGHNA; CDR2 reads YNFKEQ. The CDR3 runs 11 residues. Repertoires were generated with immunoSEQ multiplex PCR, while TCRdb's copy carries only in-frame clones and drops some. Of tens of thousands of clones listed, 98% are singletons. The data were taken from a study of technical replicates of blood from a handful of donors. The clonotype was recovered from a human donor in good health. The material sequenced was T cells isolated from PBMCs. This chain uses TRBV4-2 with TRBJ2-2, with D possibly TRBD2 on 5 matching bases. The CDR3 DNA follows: TGTGCCAGCAGCTTAAGCGGACCGCTGTTTTTT. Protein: CASSLSGPLFF.